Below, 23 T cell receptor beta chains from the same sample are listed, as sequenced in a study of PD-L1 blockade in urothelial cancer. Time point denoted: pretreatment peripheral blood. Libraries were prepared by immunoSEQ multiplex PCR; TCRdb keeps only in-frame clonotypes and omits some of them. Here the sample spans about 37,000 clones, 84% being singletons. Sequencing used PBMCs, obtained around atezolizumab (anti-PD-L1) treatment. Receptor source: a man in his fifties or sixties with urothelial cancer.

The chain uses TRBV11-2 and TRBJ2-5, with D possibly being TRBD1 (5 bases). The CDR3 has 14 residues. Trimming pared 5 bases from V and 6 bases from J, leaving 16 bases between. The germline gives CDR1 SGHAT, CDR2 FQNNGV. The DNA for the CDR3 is TGTGCCAGCAGCCCCGACTTATCAGGGAAGACCCAGTACTTC. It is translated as CASSPDLSGKTQYF.

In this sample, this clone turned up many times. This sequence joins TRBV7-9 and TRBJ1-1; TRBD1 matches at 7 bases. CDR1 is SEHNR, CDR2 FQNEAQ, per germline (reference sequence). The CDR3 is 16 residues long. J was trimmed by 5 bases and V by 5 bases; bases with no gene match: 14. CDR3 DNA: TGTGCCAGCAGCATCCACAACAAGGGGGCGCGTACTGAAGCTTTCTTT. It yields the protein CASSIHNKGARTEAFF.

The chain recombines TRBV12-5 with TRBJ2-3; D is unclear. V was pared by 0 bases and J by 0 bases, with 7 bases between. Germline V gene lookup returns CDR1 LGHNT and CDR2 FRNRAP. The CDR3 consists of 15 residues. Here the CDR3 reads CASGLVIPSTDTQYF. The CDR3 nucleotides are TGTGCTAGTGGTTTGGTAATTCCGAGCACAGATACGCAGTATTTT.

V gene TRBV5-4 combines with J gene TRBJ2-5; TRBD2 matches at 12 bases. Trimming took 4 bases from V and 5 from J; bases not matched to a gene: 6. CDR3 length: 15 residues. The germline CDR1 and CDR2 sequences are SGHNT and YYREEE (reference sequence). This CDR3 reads CASSPGLAGRETQYF. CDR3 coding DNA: TGTGCCAGCAGCCCCGGACTAGCGGGACGGGAGACCCAGTACTTC.

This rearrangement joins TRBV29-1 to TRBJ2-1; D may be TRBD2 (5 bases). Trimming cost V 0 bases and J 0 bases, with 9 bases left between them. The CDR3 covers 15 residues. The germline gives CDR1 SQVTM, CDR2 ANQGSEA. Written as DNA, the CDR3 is TGCAGCGTTGAAGATCTTGGGAGCTCCTACAATGAGCAGTTCTTC. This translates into CSVEDLGSSYNEQFF.

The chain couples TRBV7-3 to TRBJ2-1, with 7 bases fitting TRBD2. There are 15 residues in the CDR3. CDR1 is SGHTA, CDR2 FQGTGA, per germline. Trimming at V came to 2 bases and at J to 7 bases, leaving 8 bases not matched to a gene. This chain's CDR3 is CASSLVGGPRNEQFF. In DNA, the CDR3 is TGTGCCAGCAGCTTAGTGGGAGGGCCCCGAAATGAGCAGTTCTTC.

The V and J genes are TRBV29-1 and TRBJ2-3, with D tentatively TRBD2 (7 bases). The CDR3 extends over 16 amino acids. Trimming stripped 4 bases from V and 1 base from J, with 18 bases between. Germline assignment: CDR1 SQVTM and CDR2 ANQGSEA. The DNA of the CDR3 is TGCAGCGTTGCCGGGCGGCGAGGGGGGGGCACAGATACGCAGTATTTT. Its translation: CSVAGRRGGGTDTQYF.

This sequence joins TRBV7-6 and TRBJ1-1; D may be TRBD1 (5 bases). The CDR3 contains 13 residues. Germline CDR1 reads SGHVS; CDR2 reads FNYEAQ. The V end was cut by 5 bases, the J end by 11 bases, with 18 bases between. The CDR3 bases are TGTGCCAGCAGCCCATTCGGAGGGGTTGGGGCTTTCTTT. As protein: CASSPFGGVGAFF.

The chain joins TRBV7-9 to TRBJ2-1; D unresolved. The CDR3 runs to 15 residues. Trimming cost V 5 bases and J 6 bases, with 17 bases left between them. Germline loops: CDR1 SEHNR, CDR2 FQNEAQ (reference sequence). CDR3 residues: CASSPPFRFGNEQFF. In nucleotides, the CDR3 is TGTGCCAGCAGCCCCCCGTTTCGGTTCGGCAATGAGCAGTTCTTC.

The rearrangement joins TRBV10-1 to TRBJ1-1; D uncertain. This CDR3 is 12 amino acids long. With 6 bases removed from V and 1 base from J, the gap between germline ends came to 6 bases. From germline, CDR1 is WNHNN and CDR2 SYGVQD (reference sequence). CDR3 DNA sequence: TGCGCCAGCAGCGCGGGGAACACTGAAGCTTTCTTT. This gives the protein CASSAGNTEAFF.

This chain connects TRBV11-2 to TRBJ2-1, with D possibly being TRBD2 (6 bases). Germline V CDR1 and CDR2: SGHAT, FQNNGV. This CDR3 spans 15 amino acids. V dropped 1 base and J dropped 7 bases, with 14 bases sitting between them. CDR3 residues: CASSLATGVLNEQFF. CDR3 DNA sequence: TGTGCCAGCAGCTTAGCAACGGGAGTGTTAAATGAGCAGTTCTTC.

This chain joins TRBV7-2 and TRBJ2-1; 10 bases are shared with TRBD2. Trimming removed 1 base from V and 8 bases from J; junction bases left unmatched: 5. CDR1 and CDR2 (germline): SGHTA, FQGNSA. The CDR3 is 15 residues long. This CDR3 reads CASSLGASGSYEQFF. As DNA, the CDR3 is TGTGCCAGCAGCTTAGGCGCTAGCGGGAGCTATGAGCAGTTCTTC.

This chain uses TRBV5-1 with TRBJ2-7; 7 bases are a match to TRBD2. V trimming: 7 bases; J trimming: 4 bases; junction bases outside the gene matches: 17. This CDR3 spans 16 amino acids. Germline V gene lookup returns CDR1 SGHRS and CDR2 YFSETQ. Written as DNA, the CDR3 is TGCGCCAGCGGACCTAGCGGTCCCTCCGAGACATACGAGCAGTACTTC. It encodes CASGPSGPSETYEQYF.

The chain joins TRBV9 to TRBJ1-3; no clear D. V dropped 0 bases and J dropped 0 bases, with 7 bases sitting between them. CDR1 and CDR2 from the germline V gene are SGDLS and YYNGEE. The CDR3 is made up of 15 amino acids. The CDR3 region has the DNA TGTGCCAGCAGCGTAGGGGCAGACTCTGGAAACACCATATATTTT. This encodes CASSVGADSGNTIYF.

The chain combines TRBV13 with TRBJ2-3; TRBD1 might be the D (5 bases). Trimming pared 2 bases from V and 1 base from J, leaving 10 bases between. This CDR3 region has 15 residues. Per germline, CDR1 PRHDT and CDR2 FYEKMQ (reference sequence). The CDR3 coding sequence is TGTGCCAGCAGCTTACAGGGCAGTGGCACAGATACGCAGTATTTT. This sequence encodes CASSLQGSGTDTQYF. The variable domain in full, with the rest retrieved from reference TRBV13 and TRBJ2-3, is AAGVIQSPRHLIKEKRETATLKCYPIPRHDTVYWYQQGPGQDPQFLISFYEKMQSDKGSIPDRFSAQQFSDYHSELNMSSLELGDSALYFCASSLQGSGTDTQYFGPGTRLTVL.

DNA for the CDR3: TGTGCCAGCAGCGTAGAGGCAGCGGGAGGTGCAGATACGCAGTATTTT. It specifies CASSVEAAGGADTQYF. V gene TRBV9 combines with J gene TRBJ2-3; 9 bases are shared with TRBD2. Unmatched junction bases numbered 6, after V lost 0 bases and J lost 4 bases. The CDR3 consists of 16 residues. CDR1 and CDR2 from the germline V gene are SGDLS and YYNGEE.

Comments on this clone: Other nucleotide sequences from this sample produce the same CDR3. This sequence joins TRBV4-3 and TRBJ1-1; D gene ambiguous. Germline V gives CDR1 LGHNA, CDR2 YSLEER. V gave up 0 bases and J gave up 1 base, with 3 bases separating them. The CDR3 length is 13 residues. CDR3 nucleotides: TGCGCCAGCAGCCAAGATCGGAACACTGAAGCTTTCTTT. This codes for CASSQDRNTEAFF.

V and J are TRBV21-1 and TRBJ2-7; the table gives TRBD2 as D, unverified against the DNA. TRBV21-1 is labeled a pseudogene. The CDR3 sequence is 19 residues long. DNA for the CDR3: TGTGCCAGCAGCAAAGACGGTAGGGTAGAAGCTAGCAGCCACTACGAGCAGTACTTC. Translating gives CASSKDGRVEASSHYEQYF.

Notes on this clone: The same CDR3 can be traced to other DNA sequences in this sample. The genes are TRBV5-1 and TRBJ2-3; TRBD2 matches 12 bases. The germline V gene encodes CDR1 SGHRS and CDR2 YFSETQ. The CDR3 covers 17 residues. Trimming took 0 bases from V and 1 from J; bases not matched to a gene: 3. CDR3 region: CASSLETSGRGTDTQYF. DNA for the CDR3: TGCGCCAGCAGCTTGGAGACTAGCGGGAGAGGCACAGATACGCAGTATTTT.

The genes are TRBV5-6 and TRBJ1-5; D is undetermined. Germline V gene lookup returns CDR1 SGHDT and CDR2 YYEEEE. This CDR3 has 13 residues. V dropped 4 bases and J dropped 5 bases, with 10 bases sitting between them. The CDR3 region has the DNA TGTGCCAGCAGCCTCGAACCAGATCAGCCCCAGCATTTT. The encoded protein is CASSLEPDQPQHF. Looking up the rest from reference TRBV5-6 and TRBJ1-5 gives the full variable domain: DAGVTQSPTHLIKTRGQQVTLRCSPKSGHDTVSWYQQALGQGPQFIFQYYEEEERQRGNFPDRFSGHQFPNYSSELNVNALLLGDSALYLCASSLEPDQPQHFGDGTRLSIL.

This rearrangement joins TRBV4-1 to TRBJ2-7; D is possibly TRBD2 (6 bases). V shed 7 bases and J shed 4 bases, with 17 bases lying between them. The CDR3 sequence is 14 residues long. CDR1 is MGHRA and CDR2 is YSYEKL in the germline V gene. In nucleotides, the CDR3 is TGCGCCAGCAACCTCGGCTGGGGGGTATACGAGCAGTACTTC. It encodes CASNLGWGVYEQYF.

The CDR3 bases are TGTGCCAGCAGGGGACAGATGAACACTGAAGCTTTCTTT. It translates to CASRGQMNTEAFF. This rearrangement joins TRBV6-6 to TRBJ1-1; 7 positions match TRBD1. The CDR3 loop spans 13 amino acids. With V trimmed by 6 bases and J by 0 bases, 1 base remained unmatched. CDR1 is MNHNY, CDR2 SVGAGI, per germline (reference sequence).

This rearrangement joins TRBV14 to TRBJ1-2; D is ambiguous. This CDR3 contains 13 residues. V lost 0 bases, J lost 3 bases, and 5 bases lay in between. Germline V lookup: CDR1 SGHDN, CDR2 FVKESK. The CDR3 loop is CASSQDLYYGYTF. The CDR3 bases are TGTGCCAGCAGCCAAGACCTGTACTATGGCTACACCTTC.